One sample yielded the 17 T cell receptor beta chains listed below, sequenced in a study of blood T cell repertoires in COVID-19. Repertoires were generated with immunoSEQ multiplex PCR, while TCRdb's copy carries only in-frame clones and drops some. Of 55,000 to 85,000 clones in the sample, 90% were seen once. Sequencing was done on a sample of peripheral blood. These TCRs come from a young woman with acute or convalescent COVID-19.

The chain recombines TRBV4-2 with TRBJ2-3; 11 bases map to TRBD2. Germline V gene data show CDR1 as LGHNA and CDR2 as YNFKEQ. V gave up 0 bases and J gave up 1 base; unmatched junction bases: 3. CDR3 length: 17 residues. This CDR3 reads CASSQDVAGGGTDTQYF. For the CDR3, the DNA is TGTGCCAGCAGCCAAGATGTAGCGGGAGGGGGCACAGATACGCAGTATTTT.

The chain couples TRBV6-6 to TRBJ2-1, with 12 bases matching TRBD2. V lost 0 bases and J lost 6; bases outside the gene matches: 3. The germline V gene has CDR1 MNHNY and CDR2 SVGAGI (reference sequence). The CDR3 is made up of 16 amino acids. CDR3 DNA sequence: TGTGCCAGCAGTTACTCGCTAGCGGGAGGGCCCAATGAGCAGTTCTTC. Amino acid sequence: CASSYSLAGGPNEQFF.

The V gene is TRBV15, the J gene TRBJ2-1; 8 bases map to TRBD2. Germline V gene sequence: CDR1 LNHNV, CDR2 YYDKDF (reference sequence). The V and J ends lost 1 base and 10 bases, in that order; junction bases with no gene match: 3. The CDR3 has 13 residues. This chain's CDR3 is CATSRGGGREQFF. The DNA of the CDR3 is TGTGCCACCAGCAGAGGCGGGGGGCGGGAGCAGTTCTTC.

The chain recombines TRBV19 with TRBJ1-2; D gene unclear. This CDR3 has 11 amino acids. Between the trimmed V and J ends, which lost 5 bases and 13 bases, there was a span of 14 bases. Germline V gene data show CDR1 as LNHDA and CDR2 as SQIVND (reference sequence). The chain's CDR3 is CASSSPGIPTF. The CDR3 coding sequence is TGTGCCAGTAGTTCTCCGGGTATACCCACCTTC. The full variable domain, in which reference TRBV19 and TRBJ1-2 provide the parts outside the CDR3, is DGGITQSPKYLFRKEGQNVTLSCEQNLNHDAMYWYRQDPGQGLRLIYYSQIVNDFQKGDIAEGYSVSREKKESFPLTVTSAQKNPTAFYLCASSSPGIPTFGSGTRLTVV.

V usage is TRBV6-6 and J usage is TRBJ1-2; TRBD1 matches 10 bases. Germline V gives CDR1 MNHNY, CDR2 SVGAGI (reference sequence). The CDR3 contains 16 residues. The V and J ends lost 6 bases and 4 bases, in that order; junction bases with no gene match: 11. The CDR3 nucleotides read TGTGCCAGCAGAAACGCCGCGGGACAGGGGTTCTATGGCTACACCTTC. This encodes CASRNAAGQGFYGYTF.

The chain recombines TRBV7-2 with TRBJ1-2; D unresolved. The CDR3 has 14 residues. Germline lookup yields CDR1 SGHTA and CDR2 FQGNSA. Trimming took off 2 bases at V and 1 base at J, with 8 bases between the two ends. The CDR3 here is CASSLLLLNYGYTF. CDR3 coding DNA: TGTGCCAGCAGCTTACTGTTACTTAACTATGGCTACACCTTC.

The chain combines TRBV29-1 with TRBJ1-5, with 10 bases identical to TRBD1. V shed 7 bases, J shed 5 bases, and the junction held 8 bases outside the gene matches. The CDR3 runs to 14 residues. CDR1 is SQVTM and CDR2 is ANQGSEA in the germline V gene. CDR3 sequence (DNA): TGCAGCGCTTCGACAGGGGGCGGCGATCAGCCCCAGCATTTT. Protein sequence: CSASTGGGDQPQHF.

The chain has TRBV5-6 and TRBJ2-1; TRBD1 aligns across 11 bases. After removal of 0 bases from V and 7 bases from J, the junction contained 9 bases not matched to a gene. This CDR3 has 17 residues. The V gene's germline CDR1 is SGHDT and CDR2 YYEEEE. The DNA of the CDR3 is TGTGCCAGCAGCTTGGGGGCGGGACAGGGGGATAGTAATGAGCAGTTCTTC. The encoded protein is CASSLGAGQGDSNEQFF. The full variable domain, its missing parts supplied by reference TRBV5-6 and TRBJ2-1, is DAGVTQSPTHLIKTRGQQVTLRCSPKSGHDTVSWYQQALGQGPQFIFQYYEEEERQRGNFPDRFSGHQFPNYSSELNVNALLLGDSALYLCASSLGAGQGDSNEQFFGPGTRLTVL.

The chain recombines TRBV28 with TRBJ1-2; D gene ambiguous. V was cut by 4 bases and J by 0 bases, with 9 bases left in between. Germline values: CDR1 MDHEN, CDR2 SYDVKM. The CDR3 length is 14 residues. CDR3 sequence: CASSSGPTNYGYTF. For the CDR3, the DNA is TGTGCCAGCAGTTCTGGGCCAACTAACTATGGCTACACCTTC.

In this sample, this clone turned up once. Here the CDR3 DNA reads TGTGCCAGCAGCACAGGGGGTCTTAGCAATCAGCCCCAGCATTTT. Its translation: CASSTGGLSNQPQHF. The chain combines TRBV6-2 or TRBV6-3 with TRBJ1-5; 8 bases fit TRBD1. This CDR3 contains 15 residues. With V trimmed by 6 bases and J by 0 bases, 4 bases remained unmatched. CDR1 and CDR2 from the germline V gene are MNHEY and SVGEGT.

The CDR3 DNA reads TGCGCCAGCAGCCAAGAGTCTAGCGGACCCACAGATACGCAGTATTTT. It codes for CASSQESSGPTDTQYF. This rearrangement joins TRBV4-1 to TRBJ2-3; 7 positions match TRBD2. The germline gives CDR1 MGHRA, CDR2 YSYEKL. This CDR3 region has 16 residues. Trimming at V came to 0 bases and at J to 2 bases, leaving 5 bases not matched to a gene.

This sequence joins TRBV6-1 and TRBJ1-6, with 8 bases identical to TRBD1. The CDR3 runs 15 residues. Germline V gene lookup returns CDR1 MNHNS and CDR2 SASEGT. The trim removed 2 bases at V and 8 bases at J, leaving 5 bases unmatched. DNA of the CDR3: TGTGCCAGCAGTGAAATTCAGGGGGCGGATTCACCCCTCCACTTT. Its translation: CASSEIQGADSPLHF.

The J gene is TRBJ1-1, the V gene TRBV28, with TRBD1 matching 8 bases. The germline gives CDR1 MDHEN, CDR2 SYDVKM. V gave up 7 bases and J gave up 0 bases; unmatched junction bases: 7. The CDR3 extends over 15 amino acids. The CDR3 DNA reads as TGTGCCAGCATCACAGGGGGGGGTGTGAACACTGAAGCTTTCTTT. Translating gives CASITGGGVNTEAFF.

The CDR3, as DNA: TGTGCCAGTAGTATGAGAAGGACAAGACCCATGAACACTGAAGCTTTCTTT. Its translation is CASSMRRTRPMNTEAFF. This chain joins TRBV19 and TRBJ1-1, with D perhaps TRBD1 (5 bases). V shed 3 bases and J shed 0 bases, with 17 bases lying between them. This CDR3 spans 17 amino acids. CDR1 and CDR2 (germline): LNHDA, SQIVND (reference sequence).

The chain links TRBV5-1 to TRBJ2-3, with 9 nucleotides matching TRBD2. This CDR3 comprises 14 residues. V gave up 5 bases and J gave up 3 bases; unmatched junction bases: 4. Per the germline V gene, CDR1 is SGHRS and CDR2 is YFSETQ. CDR3 sequence: CASSRREGTDTQYF. The CDR3 nucleotides read TGCGCCAGCAGTCGGCGGGAGGGGACAGATACGCAGTATTTT.

The rearrangement uses TRBV19 and TRBJ1-1; D unresolved. V lost 7 bases to trimming and J lost 2 bases, with 11 bases between them. The CDR3 consists of 13 residues. CDR1 and CDR2 (germline): LNHDA, SQIVND (reference sequence). CDR3 coding DNA: TGTGCCAGTACCAGTACAGCTAACACTGAAGCTTTCTTT. As protein: CASTSTANTEAFF. Full variable domain (rest looked up from reference TRBV19 and TRBJ1-1): DGGITQSPKYLFRKEGQNVTLSCEQNLNHDAMYWYRQDPGQGLRLIYYSQIVNDFQKGDIAEGYSVSREKKESFPLTVTSAQKNPTAFYLCASTSTANTEAFFGQGTRLTVV.

There are a few counts of this clone. The V call is TRBV6-5, the J call TRBJ2-1; 8 bases map to TRBD1. The germline V gene has CDR1 MNHEY and CDR2 SVGAGI. Losses at the gene ends were 5 bases for V and 2 bases for J; bases not matched to a gene: 5. CDR3 length equals 15 residues. Here the CDR3 DNA reads TGTGCCAGCAGTACGGCAGGGGGCCCCTACAATGAGCAGTTCTTC. Its protein product is CASSTAGGPYNEQFF.